This TCR beta chain was obtained from a study of T cells in Graves' hyperthyroidism and ophthalmopathy. Germline CDR1 is LGHNT and CDR2 is FRNRAP. This CDR3 is built from 14 residues. Trimming stripped 6 bases from V and 4 bases from J, with 14 bases between. Patients with uncontrolled infections, other autoimmune diseases, pregnancy or lactation were excluded. The study based diagnoses on clinical symptoms, serum thyroxine and TRAb, thyroid ultrasound and orbital computed tomography. There were TCR beta CDR3 regions amplified from RNA transcripts. In the first-round RT-PCR of the TCR CDR3, the HTBI primer set was used. TCRdb re-derived calls from the multiplex PCR reads in MiXCR, one entry per CDR3 protein. This table has roughly 520,000 distinct CDR3 sequences, roughly a quarter appearing once.

The sequenced sample consisted of blood. This sequence joins TRBV12-5 and TRBJ2-3; D is undetermined. The TCR comes from a woman in her twenties or thirties with Graves' ophthalmopathy. The CDR3 loop reads CASGLYSTADTQYF. Here the CDR3 DNA reads TGTGCTAGTGGCCTGTACAGTACCGCAGATACGCAGTATTTT.